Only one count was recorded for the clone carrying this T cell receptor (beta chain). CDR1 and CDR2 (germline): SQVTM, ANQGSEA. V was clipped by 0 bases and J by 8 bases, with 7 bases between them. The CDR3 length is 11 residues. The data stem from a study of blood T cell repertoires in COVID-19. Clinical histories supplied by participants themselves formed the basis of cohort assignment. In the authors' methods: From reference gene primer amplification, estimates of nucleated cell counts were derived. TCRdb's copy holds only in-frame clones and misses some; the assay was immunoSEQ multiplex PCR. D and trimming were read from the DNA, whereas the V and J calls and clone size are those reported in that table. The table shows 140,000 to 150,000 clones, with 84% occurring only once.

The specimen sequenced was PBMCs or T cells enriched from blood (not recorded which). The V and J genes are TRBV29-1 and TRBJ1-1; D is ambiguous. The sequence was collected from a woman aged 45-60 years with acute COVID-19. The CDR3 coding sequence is TGCAGCGTTGAAGATTATTCCGAAGCTTTCTTT. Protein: CSVEDYSEAFF.